Listed here are 25 T cell receptor beta chains from one sample, sequenced in a study of identifying expanded T cells in peripheral blood. Clones were sequenced by immunoSEQ multiplex PCR, and TCRdb holds only the in-frame ones, with some missing. The repertoire holds tens of thousands of clones, with approximately 91% as singletons. What was sequenced was blood. Source of these receptors: a person between 18 and 75 years old in good health.

The V gene is TRBV19, the J gene TRBJ1-5, with D possibly matching TRBD1 (5 bases). The length of the CDR3 is 15 residues. V was pared by 3 bases and J by 2 bases, with 11 bases between. CDR1 LNHDA and CDR2 SQIVND come from the germline V gene (reference sequence). CDR3 region: CASSIVTGGNQPQHF. DNA of the CDR3: TGTGCCAGTAGTATTGTTACGGGGGGCAATCAGCCCCAGCATTTT. Using reference TRBV19 and TRBJ1-5 for the parts outside the CDR3, the full variable domain is DGGITQSPKYLFRKEGQNVTLSCEQNLNHDAMYWYRQDPGQGLRLIYYSQIVNDFQKGDIAEGYSVSREKKESFPLTVTSAQKNPTAFYLCASSIVTGGNQPQHFGDGTRLSIL.

The gene calls are TRBV5-1 and TRBJ1-1; D is ambiguous. CDR1 SGHRS and CDR2 YFSETQ come from the germline V gene. V was clipped by 1 base and J by 6 bases, with 13 bases between them. The CDR3 is made up of 14 amino acids. CDR3 in DNA: TGCGCCAGCAGCTTGCCGGGGAAGTTCCCTGAAGCTTTCTTT. It codes for CASSLPGKFPEAFF.

The gene calls are TRBV11-2 and TRBJ1-3, with D uncertain. The germline CDR1 and CDR2 sequences are SGHAT and FQNNGV. The CDR3 has 15 residues. V was shortened by 4 bases and J by 0 bases, with 10 bases between the two germline ends. CDR3 in DNA: TGTGCCAGCAGCTACCAGAGGGTCTCTGGAAACACCATATATTTT. Amino acid sequence: CASSYQRVSGNTIYF.

J is TRBJ2-5 and V is TRBV7-9, with a tentative D call TRBD1 (6 bases). Trimming shortened V by 5 bases and J by 7 bases, and 20 bases separated the two germline ends. This CDR3 comprises 15 residues. Germline V gives CDR1 SEHNR, CDR2 FQNEAQ (reference sequence). Here the CDR3 reads CASSPRTAFGLTQYF. The DNA of the CDR3 is TGTGCCAGCAGCCCCCGGACAGCGTTTGGGCTGACCCAGTACTTC.

The chain employs TRBV28 and TRBJ2-3; 7 bases are a match to TRBD2. The trim removed 10 bases at V and 1 base at J, leaving 11 bases unmatched. The CDR3 is 15 amino acids. Looked up from germline, CDR1 is MDHEN and CDR2 is SYDVKM. The CDR3: CATQPGEGRTDTQYF. CDR3 nucleotides: TGTGCCACCCAGCCGGGGGAGGGCCGCACAGATACGCAGTATTTT.

V is TRBV2 and J is TRBJ2-7, with no clear D. V was trimmed by 3 bases and J by 3 bases, leaving 6 bases between them. This CDR3 is 12 amino acids long. Germline values: CDR1 SNHLY, CDR2 FYNNEI. The CDR3 DNA reads TGTGCCAGCAGTGATTCCCGCTACGAGCAGTACTTC. Translating it yields CASSDSRYEQYF.

Comments on this clone: One end of the junction does not line up with germline, which may come from a read error. V and J are TRBV5-4 and TRBJ1-4; TRBD1 aligns across 10 bases. The CDR3 covers 14 residues. From germline, CDR1 is SGHNT and CDR2 YYREEE (reference sequence). The CDR3 spells CASSLLVGQGRWIF. CDR3 DNA: TGTGCCAGCAGCTTGTTGGTGGGACAGGGGAGATGGATTTTT.

Comment on this clone: The conserved phenylalanine or tryptophan normally closing the CDR3 is absent here, so this likely arose from a read error. The limits of the CDR3 on the DNA are not certain, so only TCRdb's listed CDR3 is given. The rearrangement links TRBV7-2 to TRBJ2-7; TRBD2 was called by the table and not checked on the DNA. Germline V gene lookup returns CDR1 SGHTA and CDR2 FQGNSA. The CDR3 is made up of 11 amino acids, end residues included. CDR3 sequence reads: CASSPPIERPG.

This chain joins TRBV15 and TRBJ1-2; 7 bases fit TRBD1. The CDR3 spans 15 residues. CDR1 and CDR2 from the germline V gene are LNHNV and YYDKDF (reference sequence). V shed 0 bases, J shed 6 bases, and the junction held 7 bases outside the gene matches. CDR3 sequence (DNA): TGTGCCACCAGCAGAGATCGACTAGGGGGCAATGGCTACACCTTC. It translates to CATSRDRLGGNGYTF.

The chain recombines TRBV5-1 with TRBJ1-2; 7 bases align to TRBD1. V lost 4 bases, J lost 0 bases, and 6 bases stayed unmatched. The length of the CDR3 is 15 residues. Germline assignment: CDR1 SGHRS and CDR2 YFSETQ. CDR3 nucleotide sequence: TGCGCCAGCAGCGCCTCCGGGACAGCTAACTATGGCTACACCTTC. It translates to CASSASGTANYGYTF.

The chain is built from TRBV7-9 and TRBJ2-7, with 11 nucleotides matching TRBD1. The germline CDR1 and CDR2 sequences are SEHNR and FQNEAQ (reference sequence). The CDR3 length is 15 residues. J gave up 3 bases and V 5 bases, and 6 bases lay outside the gene matches. The CDR3 bases are TGTGCCAGCAGCCAATGGACAGGGGGCGACTACGAGCAGTACTTC. It is translated as CASSQWTGGDYEQYF.

The chain recombines TRBV27 with TRBJ1-2, with D perhaps TRBD1 (5 bases). The ends were cut back, 4 bases at V and 0 bases at J, with 9 bases in the middle. CDR3 length equals 14 residues. The germline CDR1 and CDR2 sequences are MNHEY and SMNVEV (reference sequence). CDR3 sequence (DNA): TGTGCCAGCAGTTATAGGGACGCTAACTATGGCTACACCTTC. Its translation: CASSYRDANYGYTF.

The table lists this clone with a count of one. The chain has TRBV4-1 and TRBJ2-7; TRBD2 matches at 10 bases. In germline, CDR1 is MGHRA, CDR2 YSYEKL. Trimming cost V 4 bases and J 2 bases; bases outside gene matches: 8. CDR3 length: 16 residues. The chain's CDR3 is CASSPTRTSGTYEQYF. The CDR3 DNA sequence: TGCGCCAGCAGCCCGACTCGGACTAGCGGAACCTACGAGCAGTACTTC.

The rearrangement uses TRBV7-3 and TRBJ2-2; a weak D match, TRBD2 (6 bases). The length of the CDR3 is 16 residues. V gave up 2 bases and J gave up 0 bases, with 10 bases separating them. Germline V gene sequence: CDR1 SGHTA, CDR2 FQGTGA. The CDR3 reads CASSLVGGTNTGELFF. CDR3 DNA: TGTGCCAGCAGCTTAGTGGGCGGGACGAACACCGGGGAGCTGTTTTTT.

This sequence joins TRBV5-4 and TRBJ2-5; D call uncertain. The germline V gene encodes CDR1 SGHNT and CDR2 YYREEE (reference sequence). V lost 4 bases to trimming and J lost 7 bases, with 20 bases between them. The CDR3 runs 15 residues. The CDR3 nucleotides are TGTGCCAGCAGCCTTGCCCCAGAAGAATTTGGGACCCAGTACTTC. Encoded protein: CASSLAPEEFGTQYF.

The DNA of the CDR3 is TGTGCCAGCAGTGAACGGCGTATTACTGGGGCCAACGTCCTGACTTTC. Protein sequence: CASSERRITGANVLTF. The V gene is TRBV6-1, the J gene TRBJ2-6, with D hard to call. The germline V and J ends were trimmed by 2 bases and 2 bases, with 10 bases remaining between them. From germline, CDR1 is MNHNS and CDR2 SASEGT. This CDR3 comprises 16 residues.

The chain carries TRBV13 and TRBJ2-1; D perhaps matches TRBD1 (5 bases). This CDR3 spans 15 amino acids. The germline V gene encodes CDR1 PRHDT and CDR2 FYEKMQ (reference sequence). V was clipped by 2 bases and J by 0 bases, with 8 bases between them. CDR3 amino acids: CASSLRQTSYNEQFF. DNA of the CDR3: TGTGCCAGCAGCTTAAGACAGACCTCCTACAATGAGCAGTTCTTC.

The rearrangement uses TRBV5-6 and TRBJ2-3; 8 bases align to TRBD1. The CDR3 has 15 residues. In germline, CDR1 is SGHDT, CDR2 YYEEEE. The V and J ends lost 2 bases and 1 base, in that order; junction bases with no gene match: 3. CDR3 loop: CASSFVTGGTDTQYF. DNA of the CDR3: TGTGCCAGCAGCTTCGTGACAGGGGGCACAGATACGCAGTATTTT.

This clone came up once. The V call is TRBV28, the J call TRBJ2-5; TRBD2 aligns across 7 bases. CDR1 MDHEN and CDR2 SYDVKM come from the germline V gene. The CDR3 covers 15 residues. Trimming took 2 bases from V and 4 from J; bases not matched to a gene: 7. CDR3 region: CASSLRLAAGETQYF. The CDR3 DNA follows: TGTGCCAGCAGTTTACGGCTAGCGGCTGGAGAGACCCAGTACTTC. Full variable domain (missing parts from reference TRBV28 and TRBJ2-5): DVKVTQSSRYLVKRTGEKVFLECVQDMDHENMFWYRQDPGLGLRLIYFSYDVKMKEKGDIPEGYSVSREKKERFSLILESASTNQTSMYLCASSLRLAAGETQYFGPGTRLLVL.

The V and J genes are TRBV5-4 and TRBJ2-3; 9 bases agree with TRBD2. Germline assignment: CDR1 SGHNT and CDR2 YYREEE (reference sequence). The CDR3 sequence is 15 residues long. V lost 2 bases and J lost 0; bases outside the gene matches: 1. CDR3 nucleotide sequence: TGTGCCAGCAGCTTTAGCGGGGGTAGCACAGATACGCAGTATTTT. It translates to CASSFSGGSTDTQYF.

This chain connects TRBV29-1 to TRBJ1-1; a possible D gene is TRBD1 (5 bases). Looked up from germline, CDR1 is SQVTM and CDR2 is ANQGSEA. There are 14 residues in the CDR3. The V and J ends lost 5 bases and 0 bases respectively, with 13 bases between them. For the CDR3, the DNA is TGCAGCGTTTGCTGGGGGTATGTGAACACTGAAGCTTTCTTT. Amino acids: CSVCWGYVNTEAFF. Full variable domain (outside the CDR3, taken from reference TRBV29-1 and TRBJ1-1): SAVISQKPSRDICQRGTSLTIQCQVDSQVTMMFWYRQQPGQSLTLIATANQGSEATYESGFVIDKFPISRPNLTFSTLTVSNMSPEDSSIYLCSVCWGYVNTEAFFGQGTRLTVV.

The chain carries TRBV18 and TRBJ2-3; 7 bases are shared with TRBD1. V lost 3 bases to trimming and J lost 6 bases; unmatched junction nucleotides: 6. Germline CDR1 reads KGHSH; CDR2 reads LQKENI. This CDR3 has 14 residues. This chain's CDR3 is CASSPGTVEDTQYF. The CDR3 nucleotides are TGTGCCAGCTCACCCGGGACAGTGGAGGATACGCAGTATTTT.

This chain uses TRBV7-2 with TRBJ1-1; D may be TRBD1 (6 bases). Germline CDR1 SGHTA, CDR2 FQGNSA. V lost 1 base and J lost 2, with 11 bases in between. This CDR3 comprises 15 residues. The DNA of the CDR3 is TGTGCCAGCAGCTTAGTACCCAGGGGTAACACTGAAGCTTTCTTT. It is translated as CASSLVPRGNTEAFF.

V usage is TRBV7-2 and J usage is TRBJ1-1; D is uncertain. The CDR3 has 12 residues. CDR1 is SGHTA, CDR2 FQGNSA, per germline. The V end lost 1 base, the J end lost 8 bases, and 8 bases lay between the germline ends. The CDR3 DNA is TGTGCCAGCAGCTTAGGAGCAAGGGAAGCTTTCTTT. It translates to CASSLGAREAFF. Complete variable domain (other parts from reference TRBV7-2 and TRBJ1-1): GAGVSQSPSNKVTEKGKDVELRCDPISGHTALYWYRQSLGQGLEFLIYFQGNSAPDKSGLPSDRFSAERTGGSVSTLTIQRTQQEDSAVYLCASSLGAREAFFGQGTRLTVV.

This clone was picked up a small number of times. J is TRBJ2-5 and V is TRBV6-1, with D hard to call. V was cut by 0 bases and J by 4 bases, with 9 bases left in between. The CDR3 sequence is 14 residues long. CDR1 and CDR2 from the germline V gene are MNHNS and SASEGT. The CDR3 region is CASSEAGKGETQYF. The CDR3 region has the DNA TGTGCCAGCAGTGAAGCTGGGAAGGGAGAGACCCAGTACTTC.